The TCR beta chain under discussion was sequenced for a study of blood T cell repertoires in COVID-19. The CDR3 contains 16 residues. With V trimmed by 5 bases and J by 4 bases, 6 bases remained unmatched. Germline loops: CDR1 SGHAT, CDR2 FQNNGV. In the original processing: Nucleated cell counts were estimated from reference gene primer amplification. TCRdb's table, derived via immunoSEQ multiplex PCR, lists solely in-frame clones and lacks some. The V and J calls and clone size were taken over from that table, and D and trimming were inferred from the DNA. The repertoire holds 250,000 to 350,000 clones, with 65% to 85% as singletons.

The specimen was peripheral blood. The source is a human donor with COVID-19, enrolled during active disease. The donor label of this sample is uncertain. The chain combines TRBV11-2 with TRBJ2-5; 14 bases fit TRBD2. The CDR3 is CASSTRGLAGVETQYF. The CDR3 bases are TGTGCCAGCAGCACTAGGGGACTAGCGGGAGTAGAGACCCAGTACTTC. Supplemented by reference TRBV11-2 and TRBJ2-5, the full variable domain reads EAGVAQSPRYKIIEKRQSVAFWCNPISGHATLYWYQQILGQGPKLLIQFQNNGVVDDSQLPKDRFSAERLKGVDSTLKIQPAKLEDSAVYLCASSTRGLAGVETQYFGPGTRLLVL.